This entry features one T cell receptor beta chain sequence. The data are from a study of blood T cell repertoires in COVID-19. Overall study context: PBMCs, B-cell-depleted T cells, or T cells provided the cDNA or gDNA that made up the material.

Only in-frame clones appear in the TCRdb table, and some are missing; sequencing was by immunoSEQ multiplex PCR. Of some 110,000 clones in the sample, roughly 85% were seen once. Sequenced: peripheral blood. The TCR originated in a middle-aged man with acute or convalescent COVID-19.

In nucleotides, the CDR3 is TGCGCCAGCAGCCCCGAGGTCCCAATGCACTATGGCTACACCTTC. It encodes CASSPEVPMHYGYTF. The chain couples TRBV5-1 to TRBJ1-2; D is undetermined. This CDR3 comprises 15 residues. V dropped 4 bases and J dropped 3 bases, with 16 bases sitting between them. CDR1 is SGHRS, CDR2 YFSETQ, per germline.